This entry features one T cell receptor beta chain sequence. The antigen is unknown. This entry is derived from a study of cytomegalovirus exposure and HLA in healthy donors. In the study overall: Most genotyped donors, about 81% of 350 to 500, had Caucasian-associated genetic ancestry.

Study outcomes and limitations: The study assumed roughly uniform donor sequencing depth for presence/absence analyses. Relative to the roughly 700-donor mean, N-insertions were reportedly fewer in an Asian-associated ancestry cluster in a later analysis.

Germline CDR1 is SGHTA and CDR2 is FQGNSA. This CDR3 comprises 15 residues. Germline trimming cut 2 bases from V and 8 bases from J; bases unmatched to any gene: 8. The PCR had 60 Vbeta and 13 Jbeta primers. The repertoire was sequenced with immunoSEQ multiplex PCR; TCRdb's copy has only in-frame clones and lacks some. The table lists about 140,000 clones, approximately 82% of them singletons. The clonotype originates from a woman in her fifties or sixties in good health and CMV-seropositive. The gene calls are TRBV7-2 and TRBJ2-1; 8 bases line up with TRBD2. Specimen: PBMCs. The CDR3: CASSLHGRGVDEQFF. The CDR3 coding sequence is TGTGCCAGCAGCTTACACGGGAGGGGTGTCGATGAGCAGTTCTTC.